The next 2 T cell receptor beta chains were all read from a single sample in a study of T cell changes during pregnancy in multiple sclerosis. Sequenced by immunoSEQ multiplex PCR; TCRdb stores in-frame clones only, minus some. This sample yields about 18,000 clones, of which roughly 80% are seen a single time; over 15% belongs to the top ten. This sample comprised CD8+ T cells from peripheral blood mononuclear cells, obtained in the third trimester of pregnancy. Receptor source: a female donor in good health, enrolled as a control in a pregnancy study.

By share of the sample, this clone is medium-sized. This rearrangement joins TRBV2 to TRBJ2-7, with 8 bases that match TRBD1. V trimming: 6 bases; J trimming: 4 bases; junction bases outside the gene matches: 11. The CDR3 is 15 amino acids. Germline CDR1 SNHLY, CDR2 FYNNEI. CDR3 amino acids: CASREGQASWYEQYF. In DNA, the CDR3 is TGTGCCAGCAGAGAGGGACAGGCGTCGTGGTACGAGCAGTACTTC. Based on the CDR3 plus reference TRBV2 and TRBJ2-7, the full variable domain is EPEVTQTPSHQVTQMGQEVILRCVPISNHLYFYWYRQILGQKVEFLVSFYNNEISEKSEIFDDQFSVERPDGSNFTLKIRSTKLEDSAMYFCASREGQASWYEQYFGPGTRLTVT.

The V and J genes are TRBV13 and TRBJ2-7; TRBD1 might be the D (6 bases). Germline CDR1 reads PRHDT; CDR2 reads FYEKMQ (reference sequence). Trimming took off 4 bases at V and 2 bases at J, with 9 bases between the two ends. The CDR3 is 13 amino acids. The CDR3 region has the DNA TGTGCCAGCAGCTCGGACAGAGCCTACGAGCAGTACTTC. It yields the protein CASSSDRAYEQYF.